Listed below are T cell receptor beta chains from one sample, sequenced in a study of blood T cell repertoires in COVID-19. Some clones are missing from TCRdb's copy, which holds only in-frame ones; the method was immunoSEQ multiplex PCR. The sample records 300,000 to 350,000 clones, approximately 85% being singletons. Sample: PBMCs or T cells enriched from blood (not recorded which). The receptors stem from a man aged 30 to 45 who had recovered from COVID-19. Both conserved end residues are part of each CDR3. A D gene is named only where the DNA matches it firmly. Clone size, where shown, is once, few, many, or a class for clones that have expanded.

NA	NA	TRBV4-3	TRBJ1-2	TGCGCCAGCAGCCAACAAGCAAGTAACTATGGCTACACCTTC	CASSQQASNYGYTF
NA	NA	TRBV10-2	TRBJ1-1	TGCGCCAGCAGCCTTACAGGGAACACTGAAGCTTTCTTT	CASSLTGNTEAFF
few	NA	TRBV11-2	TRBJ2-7	TGTGCCAGCAGCTCACCGGTGGGGAGCCTCCCCTACGAGCAGTACTTC	CASSSPVGSLPYEQYF
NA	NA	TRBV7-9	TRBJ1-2	TGTGCCAGCAGCTCTCAGGAATATGGCTACACCTTC	CASSSQEYGYTF
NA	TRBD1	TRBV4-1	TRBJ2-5	TGCGCCAGCAGCCAGCCCGGGACAGGGGGTCCGACCCAGTACTTC	CASSQPGTGGPTQYF
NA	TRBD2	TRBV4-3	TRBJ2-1	TGCGCCAGCAGCCGGGCTAGCGGGGGCTCCCTAAGCTCCTACAATGAGCAGTTCTTC	CASSRASGGSLSSYNEQFF
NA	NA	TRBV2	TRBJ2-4	TGTGCCAGCAGTGTAGTCAGGAGGGAAAACATTCAGTACTTC	CASSVVRRENIQYF
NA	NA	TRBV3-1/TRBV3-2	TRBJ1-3	TGTGCCAGCAGCGACACCCGGGGGGCCTCCGGCTCTGGAAACACCATATATTTT	CASSDTRGASGSGNTIYF
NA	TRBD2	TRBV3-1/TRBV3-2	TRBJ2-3	TGTGCCAGCAGTCCAAGCGGGGAAAGCACAGATACGCAGTATTTT	CASSPSGESTDTQYF
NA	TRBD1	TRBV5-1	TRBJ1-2	TGCGCCAGCTCGAGGGGGCATGGCTACACCTTC	CASSRGHGYTF
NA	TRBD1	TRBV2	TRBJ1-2	TGTGCCAGCACCGACCGCACCGGGACAGGGGCGATTAACTATGGCTACACCTTC	CASTDRTGTGAINYGYTF
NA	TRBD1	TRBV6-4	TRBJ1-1	TGTGCCAGCAGTCCGCGCTCTGGACCGGGACAGAAACACACTGAAGCTTTCTTT	CASSPRSGPGQKHTEAFF
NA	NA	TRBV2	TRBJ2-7	TGTGCCAGCAGGGACTATAAATACGAGCAGTACTTC	CASRDYKYEQYF
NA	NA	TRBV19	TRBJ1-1	TGTGCCAGTAGTATAGTAACGGGGGACACTGAAGCTTTCTTT	CASSIVTGDTEAFF
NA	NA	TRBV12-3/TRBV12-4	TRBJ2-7	TGTGCCAGCAGTTCGTTGGCCGAGCAGTACTTC	CASSSLAEQYF
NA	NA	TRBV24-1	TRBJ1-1	TGTGCCACCAGTGATGGCAGGTTCTCTGAAGCTTTCTTT	CATSDGRFSEAFF
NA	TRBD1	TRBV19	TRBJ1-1	TGTGCCAGTAGTAACCCCCGGGACAGGGGGGTGGAAGAAGCTTTCTTT	CASSNPRDRGVEEAFF
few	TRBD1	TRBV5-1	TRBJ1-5	TGCGCCAGCAGCTTGACAGGGGGTAAAGGGAATCAGCCCCAGCATTTT	CASSLTGGKGNQPQHF
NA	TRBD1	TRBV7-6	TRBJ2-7	TGTGCCAGCAGCTTCAGACAGGGAAACGAGCAGTACTTC	CASSFRQGNEQYF
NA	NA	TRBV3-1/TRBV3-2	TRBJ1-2	TGTGCCAGCAGTCCTACTACAGGAATCTATGGCTACACCTTC	CASSPTTGIYGYTF
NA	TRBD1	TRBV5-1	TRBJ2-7	TGCGCCAGCAGCTTGGATGTAGTTCTCGACAGGGGCGCCCGAAGCTCCTACGAGCAGTACTTC	CASSLDVVLDRGARSSYEQYF
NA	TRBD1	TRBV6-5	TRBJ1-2	TGTGCCAGCAGTTCGCCTCAGGGGGCTGCCTATGGCTACACCTTC	CASSSPQGAAYGYTF
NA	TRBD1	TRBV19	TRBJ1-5	TGTGCCAGTAGTATCGGGGACAGGGGTAATCAGCCCCAGCATTTT	CASSIGDRGNQPQHF
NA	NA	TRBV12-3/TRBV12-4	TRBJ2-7	TGTGCCAGCAGTCCTATGAAGACCTACGAGCAGTACTTC	CASSPMKTYEQYF
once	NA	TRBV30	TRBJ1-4	TGTGCCTCGCCACTCAATGAAAAACTGTTTTTT	CASPLNEKLFF
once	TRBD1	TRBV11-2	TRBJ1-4	TGTGCCAGCAGCTTATTGGGGACAGGGGGAAGCCGGTCTAATGAAAAACTGTTTTTT	CASSLLGTGGSRSNEKLFF
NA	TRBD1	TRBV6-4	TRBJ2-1	TGTGCCAGCAGTGCCGGGACAGGGTTAAGGAATGAGCAGTTCTTC	CASSAGTGLRNEQFF
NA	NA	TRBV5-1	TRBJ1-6	TGCGCCAGCAGCTTAGAGCGGGTCACGGATTCACCCCTCCACTTT	CASSLERVTDSPLHF
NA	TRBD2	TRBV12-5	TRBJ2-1	TGTGCTAGTGGGGGAGGGGTAGGAGGTGAGCAGTTCTTC	CASGGGVGGEQFF
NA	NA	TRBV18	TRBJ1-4	TGTGCCAGCTCACGACAGAGTAATGAAAAACTGTTTTTT	CASSRQSNEKLFF
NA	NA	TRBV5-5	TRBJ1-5	TGTGCCAGCAGCCCGAGGGTCACGTCGGCCAATCAGCCCCAGCATTTT	CASSPRVTSANQPQHF
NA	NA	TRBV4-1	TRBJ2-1	TGCGCCAGCAGCCCCCACGCCCAGCGGGTGCGGTCCTACAATGAGCAGTTCTTC	CASSPHAQRVRSYNEQFF
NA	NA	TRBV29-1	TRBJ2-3	TGCAGCGTTGGAGGTCAGAGAGGAGATACGCAGTATTTT	CSVGGQRGDTQYF
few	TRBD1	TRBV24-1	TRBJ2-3	TGTGCCACCAGCCTAGGGACAGGTCGTAGCACAGATACGCAGTATTTT	CATSLGTGRSTDTQYF
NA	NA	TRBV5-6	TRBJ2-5	TGTGCCAGCAGCTTGGCGGTGGCAGGGGTCCGCCGCGAGACCCAGTACTTC	CASSLAVAGVRRETQYF
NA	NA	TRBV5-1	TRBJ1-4	TGCGCCAGCAGCTTGGGCGGGAATGAAAAACTGTTTTTT	CASSLGGNEKLFF
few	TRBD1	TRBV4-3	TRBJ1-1	TGCGCCAGCAGCCAAGATTGGGGGACAGGGGCCACTGAAGCTTTCTTT	CASSQDWGTGATEAFF
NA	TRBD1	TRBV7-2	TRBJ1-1	TGTGCCAGCAGCCAAGACAGGGCGGGAATGAACACTGAAGCTTTCTTT	CASSQDRAGMNTEAFF
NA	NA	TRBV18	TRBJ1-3	TGTGCCAGCTCACCTAGTACCTCTGGAAACACCATATATTTT	CASSPSTSGNTIYF
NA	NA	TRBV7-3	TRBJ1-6	TGTGCCAGCAGCTTAACAGGGGTTGGTTCACCCCTCCACTTT	CASSLTGVGSPLHF
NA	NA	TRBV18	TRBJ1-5	TGTGCCAGCTCGGGTCAGGGGAATCAGCCCCAGCATTTT	CASSGQGNQPQHF
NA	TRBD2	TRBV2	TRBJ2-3	TGTGCCAGCAGTGTGGTCGGGGGGGGCACAGATACGCAGTATTTT	CASSVVGGGTDTQYF
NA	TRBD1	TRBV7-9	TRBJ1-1	TGTGCCAGCAGCCACGACCCGGGACAGGGGCCCACTGAAGCTTTCTTT	CASSHDPGQGPTEAFF
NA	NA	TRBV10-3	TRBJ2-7	TGTGCCATCAGGGACAGCTACGAGCAGTACTTC	CAIRDSYEQYF
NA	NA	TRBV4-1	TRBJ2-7	TGCGCCAGCAGCCAAGATCGCGGGGATCTCTACGAGCAGTACTTC	CASSQDRGDLYEQYF
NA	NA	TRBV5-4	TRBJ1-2	TGTGCCAGCAGCTTGGGTTTCGGGGAAATGGATGGCTACACCTTC	CASSLGFGEMDGYTF
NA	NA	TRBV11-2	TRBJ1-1	TGTGCCAGCAGCTTAGAGGGAGACACTGAAGCTTTCTTT	CASSLEGDTEAFF
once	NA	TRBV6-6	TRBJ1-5	TGTGCCAGCAGTTCTTTAGGTGAGGGATTGCCCCAGCATTTT	CASSSLGEGLPQHF
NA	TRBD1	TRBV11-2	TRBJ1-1	TGTGCCAGCAGCTTAGATCTTGGGACAGGACTGATGAACACTGAAGCTTTCTTT	CASSLDLGTGLMNTEAFF
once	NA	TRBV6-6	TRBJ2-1	TGTGCCAGCAGCTCGACAGACAATGAGCAGTTCTTC	CASSSTDNEQFF
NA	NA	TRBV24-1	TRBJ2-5	TGTGCCACCGCTCGACATAACCAAGAGACCCAGTACTTC	CATARHNQETQYF
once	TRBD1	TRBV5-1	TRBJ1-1	TGCGCCAGCAGCTTGGCCAGGGGGCGAACTGAAGCTTTCTTT	CASSLARGRTEAFF
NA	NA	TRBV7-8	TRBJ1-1	TGTGCCAGCCGAGGACAGTTGAACACTGAAGCTTTCTTT	CASRGQLNTEAFF
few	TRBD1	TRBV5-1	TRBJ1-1	TGCGCCAGCAGCTTGGCCCAGGGGGTCACTGAAGCTTTCTTT	CASSLAQGVTEAFF
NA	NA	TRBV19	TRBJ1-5	TGTGCCAGTAACCCGGGTTTGGCTAGCAATCAGCCCCAGCATTTT	CASNPGLASNQPQHF
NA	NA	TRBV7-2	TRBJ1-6	TGTGCCAGCAGCCCCCTTTTGGGGCAACGTTCACCCCTCCACTTT	CASSPLLGQRSPLHF
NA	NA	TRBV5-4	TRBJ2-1	TGTGCCAGCAGCCGAAATAAAGGACAGTACAATGAGCAGTTCTTC	CASSRNKGQYNEQFF